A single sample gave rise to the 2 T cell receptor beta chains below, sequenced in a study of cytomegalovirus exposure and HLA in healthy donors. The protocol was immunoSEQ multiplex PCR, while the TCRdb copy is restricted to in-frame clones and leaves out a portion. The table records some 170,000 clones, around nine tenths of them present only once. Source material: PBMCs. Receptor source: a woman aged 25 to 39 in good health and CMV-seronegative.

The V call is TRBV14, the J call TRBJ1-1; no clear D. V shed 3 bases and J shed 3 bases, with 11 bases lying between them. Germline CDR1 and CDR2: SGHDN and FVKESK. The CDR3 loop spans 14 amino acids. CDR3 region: CASSHTGRYTEAFF. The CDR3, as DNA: TGTGCCAGCAGCCATACCGGGAGGTACACTGAAGCTTTCTTT.

The CDR3 spells CASASAGGGTDTQYF. The CDR3 nucleotides read TGTGCCAGCGCGTCGGCGGGGGGAGGGACAGATACGCAGTATTTT. The gene calls are TRBV5-4 and TRBJ2-3; TRBD2 matches 8 bases. Germline V CDR1 and CDR2: SGHNT, YYREEE (reference sequence). Unmatched junction bases numbered 10, after V lost 7 bases and J lost 3 bases. The CDR3 extends over 15 amino acids. The whole variable domain, filled in from reference TRBV5-4 and TRBJ2-3, reads ETGVTQSPTHLIKTRGQQVTLRCSSQSGHNTVSWYQQALGQGPQFIFQYYREEENGRGNFPPRFSGLQFPNYSSELNVNALELDDSALYLCASASAGGGTDTQYFGPGTRLTVL.